These 29 T cell receptor beta chains came from one sample sequenced in a study of cytomegalovirus exposure and HLA in healthy donors. 60 Vbeta and 13 Jbeta primers were used in PCR. This table comes from immunoSEQ multiplex PCR, and its TCRdb copy is limited to in-frame clones, with some not included. Here the sample spans fewer than 90,000 clones, 60% to 80% being singletons. Sequencing was carried out using PBMCs. The receptors derive from a female donor in good health and CMV-seronegative.

This chain links TRBV2 with TRBJ1-1; no clear D gene. Germline V CDR1 and CDR2: SNHLY, FYNNEI. The CDR3 runs to 13 residues. The V and J ends lost 3 bases and 10 bases respectively, with 15 bases between them. CDR3 in DNA: TGTGCCAGCAGTGAGCGAGGAGGTAATTTAGCTTTCTTT. The encoded protein is CASSERGGNLAFF.

V and J are TRBV7-9 and TRBJ1-5; D perhaps matches TRBD1 (6 bases). Per the germline V gene, CDR1 is SEHNR and CDR2 is FQNEAQ (reference sequence). The CDR3 contains 14 residues. Trimming removed 4 bases from V and 1 base from J, with 8 bases in between. CDR3 residues: CASSSRGSNQPQHF. CDR3 bases: TGTGCCAGCAGCTCAAGGGGGAGCAATCAGCCCCAGCATTTT.

The chain has TRBV28 and TRBJ2-7; D remains unclear. Per the germline V gene, CDR1 is MDHEN and CDR2 is SYDVKM. CDR3 size: 16 residues. Trimming removed 7 bases from V and 3 bases from J, with 22 bases in between. This chain's CDR3 is CASTAMTRKSLYEQYF. CDR3 nucleotides: TGTGCCAGCACCGCTATGACACGAAAGAGCCTCTACGAGCAGTACTTC. Supplemented by reference TRBV28 and TRBJ2-7, the full variable domain reads DVKVTQSSRYLVKRTGEKVFLECVQDMDHENMFWYRQDPGLGLRLIYFSYDVKMKEKGDIPEGYSVSREKKERFSLILESASTNQTSMYLCASTAMTRKSLYEQYFGPGTRLTVT.

The gene calls are TRBV6-5 and TRBJ2-7; TRBD1 agrees at 8 bases. Germline trimming cut 0 bases from V and 4 bases from J; bases unmatched to any gene: 8. CDR3 size: 16 residues. Germline CDR1 MNHEY, CDR2 SVGAGI. Here the CDR3 DNA reads TGTGCCAGCAGTTACTCCGCGGACAGGGCAGATTACGAGCAGTACTTC. Protein sequence: CASSYSADRADYEQYF.

The CDR3 sequence: CASRIGTVYGYTF. CDR3 nucleotide sequence: TGTGCCAGCAGGATTGGGACAGTTTATGGCTACACCTTC. This chain joins TRBV2 and TRBJ1-2; 7 bases match TRBD1. With 6 bases clipped from V and 5 bases from J, the junction kept 6 bases outside the gene matches. The germline gives CDR1 SNHLY, CDR2 FYNNEI. There are 13 residues in the CDR3.

The chain links TRBV5-4 to TRBJ2-1, with TRBD2 as a possible D gene (7 bases). CDR1 is SGHNT, CDR2 YYREEE, per germline (reference sequence). The ends were cut back, 8 bases at V and 2 bases at J, with 17 bases in the middle. The CDR3 contains 15 residues. The CDR3 loop is CASKGGAGTYNEQFF. The CDR3 bases are TGTGCCAGTAAGGGGGGGGCGGGGACCTACAATGAGCAGTTCTTC.

This chain links TRBV28 with TRBJ1-2; weak D call: TRBD1 (6 bases). The length of the CDR3 is 12 residues. V lost 11 bases to trimming and J lost 4 bases, with 14 bases between them. CDR1 MDHEN and CDR2 SYDVKM come from the germline V gene. The CDR3 bases are TGTGCCGCCGGGAGGGGGTCCTATGGCTACACCTTC. This codes for CAAGRGSYGYTF.

This chain links TRBV6-6 with TRBJ2-1; D is perhaps TRBD2 (6 bases). CDR3 length: 14 residues. CDR1 is MNHNY, CDR2 SVGAGI, per germline (reference sequence). Trimming shortened V by 6 bases and J by 6 bases, and 15 bases separated the two germline ends. CDR3 DNA: TGTGCCAGCAGGGGCGGGGCGATTGGCAATGAGCAGTTCTTC. This codes for CASRGGAIGNEQFF.

This chain links TRBV11-3 with TRBJ1-5; D is unresolved. V dropped 8 bases and J dropped 0 bases, with 23 bases sitting between them. CDR3 length: 18 amino acids. Germline assignment: CDR1 SGHNT and CDR2 YENEEA. In DNA form, the CDR3 reads TGTGCCAGCCCAGTCGATTCCCGTTGTTTCGATAGCAATCAGCCCCAGCATTTT. Residues: CASPVDSRCFDSNQPQHF.

CDR3 sequence: CASSSRLAGRFF. CDR3 DNA: TGTGCCAGCAGTTCAAGACTAGCGGGAAGGTTCTTC. The rearrangement links TRBV6-1 to TRBJ2-1, with 11 bases lining up with TRBD2. Trimming removed 5 bases from V and 15 bases from J; junction bases left unmatched: 6. CDR3 size: 12 residues. Germline V lookup: CDR1 MNHNS, CDR2 SASEGT.

The sample holds a few counts of this clone. The chain is built from TRBV19 and TRBJ1-3; D might be TRBD1 (5 bases). Germline V lookup: CDR1 LNHDA, CDR2 SQIVND (reference sequence). V gave up 6 bases and J gave up 4 bases, with 16 bases separating them. This CDR3 spans 15 amino acids. CDR3 residues: CASRPPGGTGNTIYF. The CDR3 coding sequence is TGTGCCAGTAGACCCCCCGGCGGGACCGGAAACACCATATATTTT.

This clone has a handful of counts. The V call is TRBV25-1, the J call TRBJ2-2, with D possibly being TRBD1 (6 bases). Germline CDR1 reads MGHDK; CDR2 reads SYGVNS. The V and J ends lost 4 bases and 0 bases respectively, with 12 bases between them. The CDR3 extends over 16 amino acids. The chain's CDR3 is CASSGTGTTNTGELFF. CDR3 in DNA: TGTGCCAGCAGTGGAACCGGGACAACGAACACCGGGGAGCTGTTTTTT.

J is TRBJ2-6 and V is TRBV30; the match to TRBD1 covers 7 bases. CDR1 is GTSNPN and CDR2 is SVGIG in the germline V gene (reference sequence). The CDR3 consists of 14 residues. The J segment lost 2 bases and the V segment lost 4 bases, leaving 2 bases of the junction unmatched. In DNA, the CDR3 is TGTGCCTGGAAAACAGGGGCTGGGGCCAACGTCCTGACTTTC. This encodes CAWKTGAGANVLTF.

The J gene is TRBJ2-3, the V gene TRBV7-9, with D possibly matching TRBD2 (6 bases). V was cut by 2 bases and J by 6 bases, with 12 bases left in between. CDR3 length: 14 amino acids. Germline V lookup: CDR1 SEHNR, CDR2 FQNEAQ (reference sequence). The CDR3 nucleotides read TGTGCCAGCAGCTTATTACTAGCTACGGATACGCAGTATTTT. Protein: CASSLLLATDTQYF.

The chain uses TRBV23-1 and TRBJ1-1; 10 nucleotides line up with TRBD1. TRBV23-1 is labeled an ORF, and its function is uncertain. V was pared by 5 bases and J by 7 bases, with 7 bases of the junction left unmatched. The CDR3 has 14 residues. The CDR3 sequence: CASSSGQGRIEAFF. The CDR3 DNA is TGCGCCAGCAGTTCGGGACAGGGGCGTATTGAAGCTTTCTTT.

This clone appeared a few times. Germline and junction disagree at one end, which may indicate a read error. The chain employs TRBV7-8 and TRBJ1-1; 7 positions agree with TRBD1. The CDR3 contains 18 residues. Germline V gene sequence: CDR1 SGHVS, CDR2 FQNEAQ. CDR3 sequence reads: CAISLAVAGGVGGTEAFF. The CDR3 coding sequence is TGTGCCATCAGCTTAGCGGTGGCAGGGGGAGTAGGGGGCACTGAAGCTTTCTTT.

The chain is built from TRBV9 and TRBJ2-5; tentative D call: TRBD2 (5 bases). Trimming cost V 0 bases and J 5 bases, with 17 bases left between them. Germline CDR1 and CDR2: SGDLS and YYNGEE. This CDR3 has 16 residues. The DNA for the CDR3 is TGTGCCAGCAGCGTAGGAGGAGTGCGGGTGGGGGAGACCCAGTACTTC. Residues: CASSVGGVRVGETQYF.

The chain recombines TRBV28 with TRBJ1-2; a weak D match, TRBD1 (5 bases). Looked up from germline, CDR1 is MDHEN and CDR2 is SYDVKM. Trimming removed 7 bases at V and 5 bases at J, with 17 bases between. This CDR3 comprises 14 residues. The CDR3 bases are TGTGCCAGCACCCTCTCTGGGGCGGGGTATGGCTACACCTTC. Translated, it gives CASTLSGAGYGYTF.

The chain combines TRBV25-1 with TRBJ1-1; TRBD1 is a possible D gene (6 bases). CDR1 is MGHDK and CDR2 is SYGVNS in the germline V gene. CDR3 length: 14 amino acids. The V gene lost 4 bases and the J gene lost 5 bases, with 14 bases spanning the gap. CDR3 protein: CASSAKPGVTEAFF. The CDR3 DNA sequence: TGTGCCAGCAGTGCTAAGCCAGGGGTTACTGAAGCTTTCTTT. Supplemented by reference TRBV25-1 and TRBJ1-1, the full variable domain reads EADIYQTPRYLVIGTGKKITLECSQTMGHDKMYWYQQDPGMELHLIHYSYGVNSTEKGDLSSESTVSRIRTEHFPLTLESARPSHTSQYLCASSAKPGVTEAFFGQGTRLTVV.

CDR3 region: CASSFSQRGGMNTEAFF. The CDR3 DNA reads as TGCGCCAGCAGCTTTTCCCAAAGGGGAGGGATGAACACTGAAGCTTTCTTT. V and J are TRBV5-1 and TRBJ1-1; D possibly corresponds to TRBD1 (5 bases). Trimming cost V 2 bases and J 0 bases, with 17 bases left between them. This CDR3 region has 17 residues. Germline assignment: CDR1 SGHRS and CDR2 YFSETQ.

V usage is TRBV4-1 and J usage is TRBJ2-3; D gene unclear. V lost 0 bases and J 2 bases, leaving 12 bases between the germline ends. CDR3 length: 16 residues. Germline values: CDR1 MGHRA, CDR2 YSYEKL. The CDR3 region is CASSQDTASSTDTQYF. In nucleotides, the CDR3 is TGCGCCAGCAGCCAAGATACCGCTAGTTCCACAGATACGCAGTATTTT.

This chain uses TRBV29-1 with TRBJ2-1; 7 bases align to TRBD2. V lost 3 bases and J lost 3; bases outside the gene matches: 5. The CDR3 contains 14 residues. The germline CDR1 and CDR2 sequences are SQVTM and ANQGSEA. The DNA of the CDR3 is TGCAGCGTTGATCCTAGCGGAATCTACAATGAGCAGTTCTTC. It codes for CSVDPSGIYNEQFF.

V is TRBV2 and J is TRBJ1-2; 10 positions agree with TRBD1. With 5 bases clipped from V and 4 bases from J, the junction kept 13 bases outside the gene matches. CDR3 size: 17 residues. CDR1 and CDR2 from the germline V gene are SNHLY and FYNNEI. The CDR3 DNA reads as TGTGCCAGCAGTCCCGACAGGGGGCGCCGGAGTAGCTATGGCTACACCTTC. Amino acid sequence: CASSPDRGRRSSYGYTF.

CDR3 bases: TGTGCCAGCAGTTTTCGCGGGAGGAACGAGCAGTACTTC. As protein: CASSFRGRNEQYF. The chain is built from TRBV27 and TRBJ2-7; 8 nucleotides align to TRBD2. The CDR3 length is 13 residues. Germline-derived CDR1 and CDR2 are MNHEY and SMNVEV (reference sequence). The V segment lost 3 bases and the J segment 5 bases; nucleotides outside the gene matches: 3.

This clone appeared a few times. The genes are TRBV6-5 and TRBJ2-6, with TRBD1 as a possible D gene (6 bases). The CDR3 is made up of 16 amino acids. The V and J ends lost 2 bases and 3 bases respectively, with 11 bases between them. Germline assignment: CDR1 MNHEY and CDR2 SVGAGI. The CDR3 here is CASSYPTGFGANVLTF. The CDR3 coding sequence is TGTGCCAGCAGTTACCCCACAGGGTTTGGGGCCAACGTCCTGACTTTC.

This chain uses TRBV19 with TRBJ2-5; 8 positions agree with TRBD2. There are 18 residues in the CDR3. Germline lookup yields CDR1 LNHDA and CDR2 SQIVND (reference sequence). The V and J ends lost 2 bases and 0 bases, in that order; junction bases with no gene match: 11. DNA of the CDR3: TGTGCCAGTAGTATATGGCGTCTAGCGGGCGGCTACCAAGAGACCCAGTACTTC. Its translation: CASSIWRLAGGYQETQYF.

The J gene is TRBJ2-1, the V gene TRBV7-8; TRBD1 might be the D (5 bases). V lost 4 bases to trimming and J lost 0 bases, with 13 bases between them. Germline V gene data show CDR1 as SGHVS and CDR2 as FQNEAQ. The CDR3 has 16 residues. The CDR3 nucleotides are TGTGCCAGCAGCTCCAGACAGCCGAGCTCCTACAATGAGCAGTTCTTC. Translating gives CASSSRQPSSYNEQFF.

The genes are TRBV10-3 and TRBJ2-5, with D maybe TRBD2 (6 bases). Trimming took off 3 bases at V and 5 bases at J, with 16 bases between the two ends. CDR1 is ENHRY and CDR2 is SYGVKD in the germline V gene. This CDR3 spans 15 amino acids. The CDR3 bases are TGTGCCATCAGTGATGTTGGGGGGAGTGGTGAGACCCAGTACTTC. Its translation: CAISDVGGSGETQYF.

V and J are TRBV7-2 and TRBJ2-2, with 8 bases aligning to TRBD2. Germline CDR1 and CDR2: SGHTA and FQGNSA. V lost 4 bases to trimming and J lost 7 bases; unmatched junction nucleotides: 11. This CDR3 region has 16 residues. The CDR3 sequence is CASSYTGTRGGGELFF. The CDR3 coding sequence is TGTGCCAGCAGCTACACCGGGACTAGAGGGGGCGGGGAGCTGTTTTTT.